The clone carrying this TCR beta chain is medium-sized within its sample. This sample stems from a study of breast tumors, draining lymph nodes, adjacent tissues. CDR3 length: 15 residues. The V and J ends lost 6 bases and 0 bases respectively, with 12 bases between them. TCRdb re-derived calls from the multiplex PCR reads in MiXCR, one entry per CDR3 protein. The sample lists tens of thousands of distinct CDR3 sequences, about 70% occurring once. This receptor was taken from a female donor with breast cancer. Some clones in this sample may be carry-over from other donors' samples. The chain employs TRBV12-3 or TRBV12-4 and TRBJ1-5; D is possibly TRBD1 (6 bases). Sequences were obtained from tumor-adjacent breast tissue. This CDR3 is CASRPTGYSNQPQHF. For the CDR3, the DNA is TGTGCCAGCAGACCGACAGGATATAGCAATCAGCCCCAGCATTTT.